Below, 15 T cell receptor beta chains from the same sample are listed, as sequenced in a study of vaccination and CD4 T cells after COVID-19. Treatment: approximately 10-day PBMC culture with coronavirus spike peptide pools or control peptides (ViraFEST assay). An Oncomine TCR Beta short-read assay was used to sequence the DNA from cultured CD4+ T cells. TCRdb fed the PCR reads into MiXCR, producing one record per CDR3 protein. The data contain roughly 7,000 distinct CDR3 sequences, about 70% of them singletons. These TCRs' antigens remain unknown. Source material: CD4+ T cells from blood, cultured in vitro. Every receptor here comes from a human donor who had recovered from COVID-19.

V gene TRBV25-1 combines with J gene TRBJ1-6; 7 bases match TRBD1. V shed 2 bases, J shed 11 bases, and the junction held 9 bases outside the gene matches. This CDR3 has 15 amino acids. CDR1 and CDR2 from the germline V gene are MGHDK and SYGVNS. CDR3 nucleotide sequence: TGTGCCAGCAGTGAAACTTCGACAGGGTATCCACCCCTCCACTTT. This gives the protein CASSETSTGYPPLHF.

The rearrangement links TRBV28 to TRBJ2-7; D uncertain. Trimming removed 6 bases from V and 4 bases from J, with 16 bases in between. The germline CDR1 and CDR2 sequences are MDHEN and SYDVKM. CDR3 length equals 14 residues. The CDR3 DNA sequence: TGTGCCAGCAGGGCCCCCACCAGTCTTTACGAGCAGTACTTC. This codes for CASRAPTSLYEQYF.

The J gene is TRBJ2-3, the V gene TRBV20-1, with TRBD2 matching 12 bases. The CDR3 runs 14 residues. Germline trimming cut 2 bases from V and 7 bases from J; bases unmatched to any gene: 4. Germline loops: CDR1 DFQATT, CDR2 SNEGSKA (reference sequence). In DNA form, the CDR3 reads TGCAGTGCTAGACTAGCGGGAGGGCCTAATACGCAGTATTTT. It encodes CSARLAGGPNTQYF.

V usage is TRBV6-2 or TRBV6-3 and J usage is TRBJ1-5, with D perhaps TRBD1 (5 bases). This CDR3 comprises 13 residues. The V and J ends lost 2 bases and 6 bases respectively, with 8 bases between them. The germline V gene encodes CDR1 MNHEY and CDR2 SVGEGT. The DNA for the CDR3 is TGTGCCAGCAGTTACGCCAGGGTTCAGCCCCAGCATTTT. Translated: CASSYARVQPQHF.

This clonotype occurred a few times. This chain connects TRBV24-1 to TRBJ2-5; 9 bases are a match to TRBD1. Germline V gives CDR1 KGHDR, CDR2 SFDVKD. The CDR3 has 16 residues. The J segment lost 2 bases and the V segment lost 4 bases, leaving 7 bases of the junction unmatched. CDR3 amino acids: CATSDPGTGWQETQYF. CDR3 in DNA: TGTGCCACCAGTGACCCTGGGACAGGGTGGCAAGAGACCCAGTACTTC.

The count of this clonotype is one. The genes are TRBV20-1 and TRBJ2-3; tentative D call: TRBD2 (5 bases). The V end lost 3 bases, the J end lost 5 bases, and 15 bases lay between the germline ends. The CDR3 spans 14 residues. The germline CDR1 and CDR2 sequences are DFQATT and SNEGSKA (reference sequence). CDR3 in DNA: TGCAGTGCTAGTGGTGGGGAGCGGAGAGATACGCAGTATTTT. It encodes CSASGGERRDTQYF.

J is TRBJ2-7 and V is TRBV28; 14 nucleotides align to TRBD2. Germline V gives CDR1 MDHEN, CDR2 SYDVKM. V shed 3 bases, J shed 0 bases, and the junction held 10 bases outside the gene matches. CDR3 size: 19 residues. In DNA form, the CDR3 reads TGTGCCAGCAGTTTCGGGACTAGCGGGAGTTTTCTTCCCTCCTACGAGCAGTACTTC. Protein product: CASSFGTSGSFLPSYEQYF.

A few counts support this clonotype. The V gene is TRBV24-1, the J gene TRBJ1-2; 7 bases match TRBD1. Germline CDR1 reads KGHDR; CDR2 reads SFDVKD. This CDR3 is 13 amino acids long. The ends lost 6 bases at V and 7 bases at J; junction bases unmatched: 7. The CDR3 DNA is TGTGCCACCAGTATAGGGGGCGAAAGTGGCTACACCTTC. It is translated as CATSIGGESGYTF.

Sample share makes this clonotype large. The V call is TRBV27, the J call TRBJ1-5; 11 bases map to TRBD1. V shed 5 bases, J shed 6 bases, and the junction held 9 bases outside the gene matches. Per the germline V gene, CDR1 is MNHEY and CDR2 is SMNVEV (reference sequence). This CDR3 has 16 amino acids. Here the CDR3 reads CASSPGDRGSGQPQHF. The DNA of the CDR3 is TGTGCCAGCAGTCCGGGGGACAGGGGGTCGGGTCAGCCCCAGCATTTT.

This clonotype has only a few counts. This sequence joins TRBV6-5 and TRBJ2-1; D may match TRBD1 or TRBD2 (5 bases each). The ends were cut back, 0 bases at V and 1 base at J, with 10 bases in the middle. The CDR3 contains 16 residues. CDR1 is MNHEY, CDR2 SVGAGI, per germline. The CDR3 nucleotides are TGTGCCAGCAGTTACTCGAAGAGGGGTTCCTACAATGAGCAGTTCTTC. This gives the protein CASSYSKRGSYNEQFF.

The chain is built from TRBV20-1 and TRBJ2-7; D is ambiguous. CDR3 length: 13 residues. Germline V gene lookup returns CDR1 DFQATT and CDR2 SNEGSKA (reference sequence). Trimming took off 4 bases at V and 1 base at J, with 11 bases between the two ends. The CDR3 sequence: CSATMDPSYEQYF. DNA of the CDR3: TGCAGTGCTACCATGGACCCATCCTACGAGCAGTACTTC.

The V call is TRBV19, the J call TRBJ1-5; no reliable D call. Germline CDR1 and CDR2: LNHDA and SQIVND (reference sequence). V was clipped by 7 bases and J by 5 bases, with 15 bases between them. This CDR3 region has 14 residues. The CDR3 coding sequence is TGTGCCAGTATGGACGGAGGTTTCGATCAGCCCCAGCATTTT. Encoded protein: CASMDGGFDQPQHF.

CDR3 sequence reads: CSATTGTSGRGAYEQYF. CDR3 in DNA: TGCAGTGCTACGACCGGGACTAGCGGGAGAGGGGCCTACGAGCAGTACTTC. The chain is built from TRBV20-1 and TRBJ2-7, with 14 bases matching TRBD2. The CDR3 runs 17 residues. Germline V gene lookup returns CDR1 DFQATT and CDR2 SNEGSKA (reference sequence). V shed 4 bases, J shed 2 bases, and the junction held 10 bases outside the gene matches.

In this sample, this clonotype turned up a few times. The V call is TRBV20-1, the J call TRBJ1-5; a weak D match, TRBD1 (6 bases). This CDR3 is built from 17 residues. Trimming stripped 3 bases from V and 4 bases from J, with 22 bases between. Germline CDR1 is DFQATT and CDR2 is SNEGSKA (reference sequence). Written as DNA, the CDR3 is TGCAGTGCTAGGATAGGGGGGTCTCTGGGGATAAATCAGCCCCAGCATTTT. Translating it yields CSARIGGSLGINQPQHF.

The CDR3, as DNA: TGTGCCAGCAGTTACGCGGGAGGCCCCTACAATGAGCAGTTCTTC. This sequence encodes CASSYAGGPYNEQFF. The chain recombines TRBV6-5 with TRBJ2-1; 8 bases line up with TRBD2. This CDR3 contains 15 residues. Per germline, CDR1 MNHEY and CDR2 SVGAGI. J was trimmed by 2 bases and V by 2 bases; bases with no gene match: 2.